The clone carrying this TCR beta chain was found many times. This specimen belongs to a study of early T cells in non-severe SARS-CoV-2 infection. One entry per CDR3 protein, called by TCRdb with MiXCR from the 5' RACE reads. The table lists under 70,000 distinct CDR3 sequences, roughly 5.5% of them singletons. V was trimmed by 4 bases and J by 7 bases, leaving 19 bases between them. Germline assignment: CDR1 MNHNS and CDR2 SASEGT. The length of the CDR3 is 15 residues. The sequence was collected from an adult who was a healthcare worker with PCR-confirmed SARS-CoV-2 infection or an uninfected control (not recorded which). The sample taken for sequencing was whole blood. The genes are TRBV6-1 and TRBJ1-1; D is ambiguous. The CDR3 spells CASSALGRSTGEAFF. In DNA form, the CDR3 reads TGTGCCAGCAGTGCCCTGGGCAGATCGACTGGTGAAGCTTTCTTT.